This paragraph reports one TCR beta chain. Its antigen remains unknown. Carrying unique molecular identifiers, the cDNA also gained a universal primer site through template switching. TCRdb redid the calling of the 5' RACE reads with MiXCR, one entry per CDR3 protein. The data contain hundreds of thousands of distinct CDR3 sequences, 6.1% of them singletons. This specimen belongs to a study of identical twins. Study observations and caveats: Analyses based on zero insertions could be partly confounded by invariant MAIT and iNKT cells. Twins showed weaker excess sharing in their beta out-of-frame sequences.

V was shortened by 7 bases and J by 0 bases, with 10 bases between the two germline ends. CDR1 is MDHEN, CDR2 SYDVKM, per germline. The CDR3 runs to 14 residues. The TCR was taken from a young man in good health. The sequenced sample was naive T cells sorted from blood. The genes are TRBV28 and TRBJ1-3; D is undetermined. The DNA for the CDR3 is TGTGCCAGCAAGATCAGGAGCTCTGGAAACACCATATATTTT. Amino acid sequence: CASKIRSSGNTIYF.